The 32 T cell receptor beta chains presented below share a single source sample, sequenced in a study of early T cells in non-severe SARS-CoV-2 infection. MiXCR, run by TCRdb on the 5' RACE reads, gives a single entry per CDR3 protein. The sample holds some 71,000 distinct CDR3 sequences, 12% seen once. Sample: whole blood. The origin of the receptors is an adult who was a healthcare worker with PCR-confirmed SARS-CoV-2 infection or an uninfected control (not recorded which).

CDR3 in amino acids: CASSQDTLAYEQYF. The CDR3 bases are TGTGCCAGCAGCCAGGACACCCTCGCCTACGAGCAGTACTTC. The chain employs TRBV3-1 and TRBJ2-7; D might be TRBD1 (5 bases). V was trimmed by 3 bases and J by 2 bases, leaving 11 bases between them. The CDR3 totals 14 residues. Germline CDR1 is LGHDT and CDR2 is YNNKEL (reference sequence).

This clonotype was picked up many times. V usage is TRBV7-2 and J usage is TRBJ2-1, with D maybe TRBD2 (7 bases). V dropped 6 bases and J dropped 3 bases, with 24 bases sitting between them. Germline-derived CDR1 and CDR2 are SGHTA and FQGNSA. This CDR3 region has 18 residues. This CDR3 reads CASSYRGREPFFYNEQFF. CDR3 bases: TGTGCCAGCAGTTATAGGGGGAGGGAGCCCTTTTTCTACAATGAGCAGTTCTTC.

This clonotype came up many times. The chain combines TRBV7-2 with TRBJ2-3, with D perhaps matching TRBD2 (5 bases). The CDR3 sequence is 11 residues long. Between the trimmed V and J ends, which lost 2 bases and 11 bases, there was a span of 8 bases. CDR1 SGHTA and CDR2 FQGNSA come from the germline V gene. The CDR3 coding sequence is TGTGCCAGCAGCTTACCGGGAAAGCAGTATTTT. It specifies CASSLPGKQYF.

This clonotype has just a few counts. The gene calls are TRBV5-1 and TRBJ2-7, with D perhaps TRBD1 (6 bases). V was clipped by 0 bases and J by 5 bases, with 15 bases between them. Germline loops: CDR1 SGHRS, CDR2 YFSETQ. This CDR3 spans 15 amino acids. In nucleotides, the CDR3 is TGCGCCAGCAGCTTGGGGGTGAACAGGGACCACGAGCAGTACTTC. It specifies CASSLGVNRDHEQYF.

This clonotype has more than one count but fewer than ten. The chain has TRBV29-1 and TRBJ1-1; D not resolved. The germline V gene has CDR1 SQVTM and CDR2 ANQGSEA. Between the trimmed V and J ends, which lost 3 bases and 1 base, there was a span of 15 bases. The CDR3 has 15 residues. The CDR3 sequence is CSVDRFGRPNTEAFF. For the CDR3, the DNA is TGCAGCGTTGATAGGTTTGGCAGGCCGAACACTGAAGCTTTCTTT.

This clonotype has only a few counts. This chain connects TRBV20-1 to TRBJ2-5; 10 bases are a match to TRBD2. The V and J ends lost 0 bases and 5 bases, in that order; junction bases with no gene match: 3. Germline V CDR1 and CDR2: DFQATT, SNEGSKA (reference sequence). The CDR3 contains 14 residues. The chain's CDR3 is CSARDLAGAETQYF. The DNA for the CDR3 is TGCAGTGCTAGAGATCTAGCGGGGGCCGAGACCCAGTACTTC.

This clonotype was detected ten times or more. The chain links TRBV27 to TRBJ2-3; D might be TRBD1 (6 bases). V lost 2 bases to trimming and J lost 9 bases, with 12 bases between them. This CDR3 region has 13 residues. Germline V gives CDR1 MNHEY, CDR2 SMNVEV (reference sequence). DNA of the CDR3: TGTGCCAGCAGTTTACCACAGGGTCCCACGCAGTATTTT. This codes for CASSLPQGPTQYF.

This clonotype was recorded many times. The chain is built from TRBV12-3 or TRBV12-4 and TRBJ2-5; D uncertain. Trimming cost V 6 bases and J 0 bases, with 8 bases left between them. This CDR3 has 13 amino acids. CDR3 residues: CASSRRNQETQYF. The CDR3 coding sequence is TGTGCCAGCAGCCGACGGAACCAAGAGACCCAGTACTTC.

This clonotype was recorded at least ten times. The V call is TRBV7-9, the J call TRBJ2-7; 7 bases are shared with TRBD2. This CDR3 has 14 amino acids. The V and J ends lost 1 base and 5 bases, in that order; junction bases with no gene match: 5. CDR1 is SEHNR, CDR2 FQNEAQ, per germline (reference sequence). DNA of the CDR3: TGTGCCAGCAGCTTAGGAGGACTAGGCAACGAGCAGTACTTC. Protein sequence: CASSLGGLGNEQYF.

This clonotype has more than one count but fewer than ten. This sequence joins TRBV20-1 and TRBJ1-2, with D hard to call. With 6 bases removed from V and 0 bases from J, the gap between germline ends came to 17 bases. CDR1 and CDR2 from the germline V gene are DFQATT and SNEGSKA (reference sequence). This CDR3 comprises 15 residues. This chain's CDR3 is CSAHNDKETNYGYTF. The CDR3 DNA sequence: TGCAGTGCCCACAATGACAAGGAAACTAACTATGGCTACACCTTC.

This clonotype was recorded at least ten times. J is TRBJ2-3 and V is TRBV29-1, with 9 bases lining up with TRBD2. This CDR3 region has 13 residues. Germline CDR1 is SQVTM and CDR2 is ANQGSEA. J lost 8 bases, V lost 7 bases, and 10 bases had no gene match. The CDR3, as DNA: TGCAGCGCTACGACTAGCGGAGACCTTACGCAGTATTTT. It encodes CSATTSGDLTQYF.

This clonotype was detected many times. CDR3 sequence: CASRTGVNQPQHF. The CDR3 coding sequence is TGTGCCAGCAGGACAGGGGTCAATCAGCCCCAGCATTTT. The gene calls are TRBV6-2 or TRBV6-3 and TRBJ1-5; 8 bases match TRBD1. The trim removed 6 bases at V and 3 bases at J, leaving 1 base unmatched. CDR1 is MNHEY and CDR2 is SVGEGT in the germline V gene. This CDR3 has 13 residues.

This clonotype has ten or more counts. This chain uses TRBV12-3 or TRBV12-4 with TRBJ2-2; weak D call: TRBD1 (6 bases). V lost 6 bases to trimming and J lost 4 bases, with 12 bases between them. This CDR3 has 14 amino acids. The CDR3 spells CASRDSRGTGELFF. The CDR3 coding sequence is TGTGCCAGCAGGGACAGTCGCGGCACCGGGGAGCTGTTTTTT.

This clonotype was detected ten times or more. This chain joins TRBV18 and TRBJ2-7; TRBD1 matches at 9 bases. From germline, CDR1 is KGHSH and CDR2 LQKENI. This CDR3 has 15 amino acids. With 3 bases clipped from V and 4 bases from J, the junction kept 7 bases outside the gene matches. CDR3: CASSPTGTGIYEQYF. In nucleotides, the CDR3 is TGTGCCAGCTCACCTACCGGGACAGGGATTTACGAGCAGTACTTC.

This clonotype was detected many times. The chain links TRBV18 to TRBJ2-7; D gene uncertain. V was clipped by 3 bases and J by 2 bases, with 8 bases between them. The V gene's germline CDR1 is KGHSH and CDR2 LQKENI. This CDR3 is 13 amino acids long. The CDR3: CASSPRETYEQYF. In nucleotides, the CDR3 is TGTGCCAGCTCACCGCGAGAAACCTACGAGCAGTACTTC.

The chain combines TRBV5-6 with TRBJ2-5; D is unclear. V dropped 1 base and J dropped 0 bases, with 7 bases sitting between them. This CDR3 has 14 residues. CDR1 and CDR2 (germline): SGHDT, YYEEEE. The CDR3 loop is CASSLTTYQETQYF. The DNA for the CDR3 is TGTGCCAGCAGCTTGACGACTTACCAAGAGACCCAGTACTTC.

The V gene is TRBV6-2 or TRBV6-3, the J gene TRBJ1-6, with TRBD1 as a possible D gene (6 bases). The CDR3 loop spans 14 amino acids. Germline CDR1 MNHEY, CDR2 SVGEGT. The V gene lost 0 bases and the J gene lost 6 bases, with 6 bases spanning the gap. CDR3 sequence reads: CASSYSGGNSPLHF. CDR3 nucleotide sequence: TGTGCCAGCAGTTACTCAGGGGGTAATTCACCCCTCCACTTT.

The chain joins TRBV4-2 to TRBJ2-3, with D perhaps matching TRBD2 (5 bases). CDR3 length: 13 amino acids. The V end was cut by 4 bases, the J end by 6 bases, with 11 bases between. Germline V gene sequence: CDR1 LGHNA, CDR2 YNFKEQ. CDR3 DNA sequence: TGTGCCAGCAGCCCTGGAGGCAGGGATACGCAGTATTTT. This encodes CASSPGGRDTQYF.

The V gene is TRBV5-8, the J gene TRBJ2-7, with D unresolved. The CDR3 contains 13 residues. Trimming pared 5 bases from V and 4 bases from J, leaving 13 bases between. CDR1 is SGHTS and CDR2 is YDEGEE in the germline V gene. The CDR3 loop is CASRMASKYEQYF. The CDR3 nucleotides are TGTGCCAGCAGAATGGCGAGCAAGTACGAGCAGTACTTC. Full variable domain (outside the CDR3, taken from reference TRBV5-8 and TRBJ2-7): EAGVTQSPTHLIKTRGQQATLRCSPISGHTSVYWYQQALGLGLQFLLWYDEGEERNRGNFPPRFSGRQFPNYSSELNVNALELEDSALYLCASRMASKYEQYFGPGTRLTVT.

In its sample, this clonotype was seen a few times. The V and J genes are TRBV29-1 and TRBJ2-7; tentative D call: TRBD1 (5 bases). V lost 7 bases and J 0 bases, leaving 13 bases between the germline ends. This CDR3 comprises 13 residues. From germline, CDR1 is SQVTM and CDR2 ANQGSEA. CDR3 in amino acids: CSARQLSSYEQYF. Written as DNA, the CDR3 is TGCAGCGCCCGACAGTTGAGCTCCTACGAGCAGTACTTC.

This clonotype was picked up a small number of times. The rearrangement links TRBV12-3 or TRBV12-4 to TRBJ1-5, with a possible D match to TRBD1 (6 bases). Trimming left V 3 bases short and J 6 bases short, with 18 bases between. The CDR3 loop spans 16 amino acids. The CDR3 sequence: CASSFHLGAGGQPQHF. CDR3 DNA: TGTGCCAGCAGTTTTCATCTGGGGGCAGGAGGTCAGCCCCAGCATTTT.

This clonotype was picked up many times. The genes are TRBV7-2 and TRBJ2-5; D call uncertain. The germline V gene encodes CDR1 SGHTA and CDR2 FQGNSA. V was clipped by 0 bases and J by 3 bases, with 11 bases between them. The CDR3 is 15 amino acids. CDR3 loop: CASSLALEAEETQYF. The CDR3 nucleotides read TGTGCCAGCAGCTTAGCGCTTGAGGCAGAAGAGACCCAGTACTTC. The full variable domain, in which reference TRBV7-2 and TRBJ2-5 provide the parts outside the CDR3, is GAGVSQSPSNKVTEKGKDVELRCDPISGHTALYWYRQSLGQGLEFLIYFQGNSAPDKSGLPSDRFSAERTGGSVSTLTIQRTQQEDSAVYLCASSLALEAEETQYFGPGTRLLVL.

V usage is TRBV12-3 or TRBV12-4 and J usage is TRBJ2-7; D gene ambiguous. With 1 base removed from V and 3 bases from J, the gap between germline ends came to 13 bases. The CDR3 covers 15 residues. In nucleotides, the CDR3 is TGTGCCAGCAGTTTAGGTATTGAGGCAAGCTACGAGCAGTACTTC. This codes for CASSLGIEASYEQYF.

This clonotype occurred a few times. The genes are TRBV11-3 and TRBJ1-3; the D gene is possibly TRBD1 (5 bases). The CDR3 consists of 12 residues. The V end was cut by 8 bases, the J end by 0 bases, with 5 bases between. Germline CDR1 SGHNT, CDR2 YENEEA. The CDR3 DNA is TGTGCCAGCGGGGGCTCTGGAAACACCATATATTTT. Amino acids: CASGGSGNTIYF.

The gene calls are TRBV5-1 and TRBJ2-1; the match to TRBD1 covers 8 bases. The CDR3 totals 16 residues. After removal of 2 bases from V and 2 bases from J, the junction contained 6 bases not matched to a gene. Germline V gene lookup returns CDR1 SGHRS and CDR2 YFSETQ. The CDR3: CASSFLGTGAYNEQFF. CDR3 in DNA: TGCGCCAGCAGCTTTTTGGGGACAGGCGCCTACAATGAGCAGTTCTTC. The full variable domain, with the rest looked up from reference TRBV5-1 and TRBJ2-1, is KAGVTQTPRYLIKTRGQQVTLSCSPISGHRSVSWYQQTPGQGLQFLFEYFSETQRNKGNFPGRFSGRQFSNSRSEMNVSTLELGDSALYLCASSFLGTGAYNEQFFGPGTRLTVL.

CDR3 residues: CASSPREDTGELFF. The CDR3 DNA reads TGTGCCAGCTCACCAAGGGAAGACACCGGGGAGCTGTTTTTT. The chain joins TRBV18 to TRBJ2-2; D remains unclear. Germline CDR1 and CDR2: KGHSH and LQKENI. The V gene lost 2 bases and the J gene lost 3 bases, with 7 bases spanning the gap. The CDR3 is 14 residues long. Supplemented by reference TRBV18 and TRBJ2-2, the full variable domain reads NAGVMQNPRHLVRRRGQEARLRCSPMKGHSHVYWYRQLPEEGLKFMVYLQKENIIDESGMPKERFSAEFPKEGPSILRIQQVVRGDSAAYFCASSPREDTGELFFGEGSRLTVL.

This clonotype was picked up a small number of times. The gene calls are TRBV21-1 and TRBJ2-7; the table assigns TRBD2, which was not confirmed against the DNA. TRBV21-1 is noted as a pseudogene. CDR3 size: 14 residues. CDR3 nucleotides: TGTGCCAGCAGCAAAGTCCCAGGACTCTACGAGCAGTACTTC. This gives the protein CASSKVPGLYEQYF.

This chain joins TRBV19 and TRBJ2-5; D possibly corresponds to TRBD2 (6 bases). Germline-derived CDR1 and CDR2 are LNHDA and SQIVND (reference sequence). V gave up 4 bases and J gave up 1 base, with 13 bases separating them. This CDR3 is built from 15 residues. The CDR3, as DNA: TGTGCCAGTAGTACCGGCGTGGGGGGCCAAGAGACCCAGTACTTC. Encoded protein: CASSTGVGGQETQYF. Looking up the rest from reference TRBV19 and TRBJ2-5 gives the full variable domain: DGGITQSPKYLFRKEGQNVTLSCEQNLNHDAMYWYRQDPGQGLRLIYYSQIVNDFQKGDIAEGYSVSREKKESFPLTVTSAQKNPTAFYLCASSTGVGGQETQYFGPGTRLLVL.

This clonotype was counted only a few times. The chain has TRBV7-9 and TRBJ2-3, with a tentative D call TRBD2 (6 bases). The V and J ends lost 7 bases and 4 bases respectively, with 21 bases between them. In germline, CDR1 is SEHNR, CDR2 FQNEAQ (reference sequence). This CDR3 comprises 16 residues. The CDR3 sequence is CASNGEDAEVADTQYF. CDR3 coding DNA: TGTGCCAGCAACGGGGAGGACGCCGAAGTCGCAGATACGCAGTATTTT.

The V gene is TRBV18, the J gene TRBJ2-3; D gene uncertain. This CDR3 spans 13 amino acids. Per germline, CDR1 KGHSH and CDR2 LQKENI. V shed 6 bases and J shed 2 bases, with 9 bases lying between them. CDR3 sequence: CASSKDVTDTQYF. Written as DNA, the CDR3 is TGTGCCAGCTCTAAAGATGTCACAGATACGCAGTATTTT.

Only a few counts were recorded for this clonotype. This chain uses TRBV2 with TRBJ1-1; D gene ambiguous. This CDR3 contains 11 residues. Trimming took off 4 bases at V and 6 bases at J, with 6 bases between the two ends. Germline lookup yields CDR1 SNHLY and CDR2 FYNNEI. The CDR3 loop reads CASSVVAEAFF. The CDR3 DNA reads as TGTGCCAGCAGTGTGGTCGCTGAAGCTTTCTTT. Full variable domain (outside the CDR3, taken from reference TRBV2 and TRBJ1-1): EPEVTQTPSHQVTQMGQEVILRCVPISNHLYFYWYRQILGQKVEFLVSFYNNEISEKSEIFDDQFSVERPDGSNFTLKIRSTKLEDSAMYFCASSVVAEAFFGQGTRLTVV.

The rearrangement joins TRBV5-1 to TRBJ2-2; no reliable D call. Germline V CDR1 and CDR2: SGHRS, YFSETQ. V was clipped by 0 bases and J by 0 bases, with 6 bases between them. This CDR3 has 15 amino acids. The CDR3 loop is CASSLDQPNTGELFF. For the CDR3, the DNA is TGCGCCAGCAGCTTGGACCAGCCGAACACCGGGGAGCTGTTTTTT.